The 14 T cell receptor beta chains listed next were all sequenced from one sample in a study of CD8+ T cells in alopecia areata (dated by TCRdb to about 2018). Libraries were built with the immunoSEQ multiplex PCR assay. RNA was extracted from all samples and reverse transcribed into cDNA as template for TCR sequencing. TCRdb obtained this table from immuneACCESS and retained in-frame rearrangements with V and J assigned. These tables miss some clones; where compared with another copy, unresolved V genes account for less than half of the shortfall, and the remainder is unexplained. The sample data list 90,000 to 100,000 clones, and about two fifths of these were observed just once. About 1.4% of the sample lies in the top ten. The sequenced material came from CD4+ T cells sorted from blood. The receptors originated from a human donor with alopecia areata.

As regards this clone: At one end, the junction sequence differs from germline, possibly due to a read error. This chain connects TRBV11-3 to TRBJ2-2; the match to TRBD2 covers 9 bases. Per the germline V gene, CDR1 is SGHNT and CDR2 is YENEEA. The CDR3 contains 14 residues. The CDR3 spells CASSLTREGGELVF. Here the CDR3 DNA reads TGTGCCAGCAGCTTAACGCGGGAGGGCGGAGAGCTGGTTTTT.

This clone has only a few counts. The chain employs TRBV2 and TRBJ2-5; D uncertain. Trimming removed 8 bases at V and 4 bases at J, with 5 bases between. CDR1 is SNHLY and CDR2 is FYNNEI in the germline V gene. There are 10 residues in the CDR3. The CDR3 is CASLAETQYF. In DNA form, the CDR3 reads TGTGCCAGCTTGGCAGAGACCCAGTACTTC.

V gene TRBV11-1 combines with J gene TRBJ2-5; 8 bases match TRBD1. CDR1 SGHAT and CDR2 FQDESV come from the germline V gene (reference sequence). The CDR3 runs to 15 residues. The V and J ends lost 5 bases and 5 bases, in that order; junction bases with no gene match: 10. DNA for the CDR3: TGTGCCAGCAGCCCTAGGACAGGGCTGGGGGAGACCCAGTACTTC. This encodes CASSPRTGLGETQYF.

Of note for this clone: Relative to the germline gene, one junction end is altered; a read error may explain this. This chain links TRBV5-1 with TRBJ2-1; 8 bases align to TRBD2. The CDR3 loop spans 16 amino acids. CDR1 is SGHRS and CDR2 is YFSETQ in the germline V gene. CDR3 nucleotide sequence: TGCGCCAGCAGATTGGGAGCGGGGGACGCCTACAATGAGCAGTTCTTC. Residues: CASRLGAGDAYNEQFF.

The V and J genes are TRBV2 and TRBJ2-7; D unresolved. In germline, CDR1 is SNHLY, CDR2 FYNNEI. The CDR3 loop spans 13 amino acids. V shed 8 bases and J shed 5 bases, with 16 bases lying between them. The DNA of the CDR3 is TGTGCCAGCGGTCCGTGGGCCTTCGACGAGCAGTACTTC. Residues: CASGPWAFDEQYF.

The chain has TRBV29-1 and TRBJ2-7, with TRBD2 matching over 9 bases. This CDR3 is 14 amino acids long. CDR1 and CDR2 from the germline V gene are SQVTM and ANQGSEA. Losses at the gene ends were 6 bases for V and 6 bases for J; bases not matched to a gene: 12. The CDR3 loop reads CSVLSGLARGEQYF. CDR3 nucleotide sequence: TGCAGCGTATTATCGGGACTAGCTCGGGGCGAGCAGTACTTC.

This clone occurred a few times. The chain joins TRBV19 to TRBJ2-5; D is unclear. V shed 6 bases and J shed 5 bases, with 16 bases lying between them. CDR1 is LNHDA and CDR2 is SQIVND in the germline V gene (reference sequence). The CDR3 has 14 amino acids. CDR3 sequence (DNA): TGTGCCAGTAGCACCGTCGGTGGATTGGAGACCCAGTACTTC. As protein: CASSTVGGLETQYF.

The chain is built from TRBV18 and TRBJ2-5, with D perhaps matching TRBD2 (5 bases). With 2 bases removed from V and 5 bases from J, the gap between germline ends came to 15 bases. The V gene's germline CDR1 is KGHSH and CDR2 LQKENI. The CDR3 loop spans 15 amino acids. Here the CDR3 reads CASSPSLGLGETQYF. The CDR3 nucleotides are TGTGCCAGCTCACCAAGCCTAGGACTCGGCGAGACCCAGTACTTC.

This clone was counted a few times. The chain recombines TRBV14 with TRBJ2-5; 9 nucleotides agree with TRBD1. The CDR3 runs to 16 residues. Looked up from germline, CDR1 is SGHDN and CDR2 is FVKESK. With V trimmed by 4 bases and J by 4 bases, 10 bases remained unmatched. CDR3 in amino acids: CASSPWTGVLGETQYF. The CDR3 nucleotides are TGTGCCAGCAGCCCTTGGACAGGGGTGTTGGGAGAGACCCAGTACTTC.

This chain joins TRBV7-8 and TRBJ2-3, with 8 bases aligning to TRBD2. CDR3 size: 15 residues. The germline V gene encodes CDR1 SGHVS and CDR2 FQNEAQ. V lost 3 bases, J lost 6 bases, and 8 bases stayed unmatched. This CDR3 reads CASSFVGGAADTQYF. CDR3 nucleotide sequence: TGTGCCAGCAGCTTTGTCGGGGGGGCGGCGGATACGCAGTATTTT.

The J gene is TRBJ1-2, the V gene TRBV7-6, with TRBD1 identical over 9 bases. Trimming took 4 bases from V and 8 from J; bases not matched to a gene: 5. The CDR3 runs 13 residues. Germline V lookup: CDR1 SGHVS, CDR2 FNYEAQ. The DNA of the CDR3 is TGTGCCAGCAGCTCAACAGGGGGCCAGGGCTACACCTTC. It specifies CASSSTGGQGYTF.

This chain links TRBV7-8 with TRBJ2-7, with TRBD1 as a possible D gene (7 bases). CDR1 is SGHVS, CDR2 FQNEAQ, per germline. The CDR3 is made up of 16 amino acids. Between the trimmed V and J ends, which lost 6 bases and 1 base, there was a span of 19 bases. The CDR3 sequence: CASSNGRQGGSYEQYF. DNA for the CDR3: TGTGCCAGCAGTAACGGAAGACAGGGAGGTTCCTACGAGCAGTACTTC.

The J gene is TRBJ2-5, the V gene TRBV30; D is possibly TRBD2 (5 bases). Germline assignment: CDR1 GTSNPN and CDR2 SVGIG (reference sequence). Trimming cost V 2 bases and J 7 bases, with 17 bases left between them. The CDR3 is 14 amino acids. DNA for the CDR3: TGTGCCTGGAGTTGGCGAGGGCGTCCAGGGACCCAGTACTTC. Amino acid sequence: CAWSWRGRPGTQYF. Combining the CDR3 with reference TRBV30 and TRBJ2-5 gives the whole variable domain SQTIHQWPATLVQPVGSPLSLECTVEGTSNPNLYWYRQAAGRGLQLLFYSVGIGQISSEVPQNLSASRPQDRQFILSSKKLLLSDSGFYLCAWSWRGRPGTQYFGPGTRLLVL.

The rearrangement joins TRBV5-4 to TRBJ2-5, with TRBD1 matching over 8 bases. Germline trimming cut 3 bases from V and 5 bases from J; bases unmatched to any gene: 6. The CDR3 runs 14 residues. CDR1 and CDR2 (germline): SGHNT, YYREEE (reference sequence). The CDR3 bases are TGTGCCAGCAGCTCCCAGGGGGCTCGGGAGACCCAGTACTTC. As protein: CASSSQGARETQYF.